These T cell receptor beta chains were read from a single sample in a study of blood T cell repertoires in COVID-19. Generated by immunoSEQ multiplex PCR, the TCRdb table keeps only in-frame clones and is missing some. The sample has roughly 200,000 clones; 81% are singletons. Sequences were obtained from peripheral blood. The source is a woman aged 40 to 50 with COVID-19, enrolled during active disease. Both conserved end residues are part of each CDR3. D genes are given only for firm matches. The size of a clone is reported for some rows only, either as once, few or many, or as a class for expanded clones.

NA | NA | TRBJ2-1 | TRBV12-1 | CASSFVSREGRDEQFF | TGTGCCAGCAGCTTTGTGAGCCGGGAGGGCCGTGATGAGCAGTTCTTC
NA | NA | TRBJ2-1 | TRBV9 | CASSVVPVGSDEQFF | TGTGCCAGCAGCGTAGTCCCCGTCGGTTCGGATGAGCAGTTCTTC
NA | TRBD1 | TRBJ1-2 | TRBV7-3 | CASSFRGRFYGYTF | TGTGCCAGCAGCTTCAGGGGGCGATTCTATGGCTACACCTTC
NA | NA | TRBJ2-1 | TRBV30 | CAWSVWGGNDEQFF | TGTGCCTGGAGTGTATGGGGCGGGAACGATGAGCAGTTCTTC
NA | TRBD2 | TRBJ2-7 | TRBV5-6 | CASSLSGSGPYEQYF | TGTGCCAGCAGCCTGAGCGGGAGTGGGCCCTACGAGCAGTACTTC
NA | NA | TRBJ1-2 | TRBV9 | CASSREGGSGYTF | TGTGCCAGCAGCCGAGAGGGAGGGTCTGGCTACACCTTC
NA | NA | TRBJ1-4 | TRBV19 | CASSIGTTRSEKLFF | TGTGCCAGTAGTATTGGGACAACTAGGTCTGAAAAACTGTTTTTT
many | NA | TRBJ1-4 | TRBV20-1 | CSARSVWTVLF | TGCAGTGCTAGGAGTGTGTGGACAGTTCTTTTT
NA | NA | TRBJ1-5 | TRBV10-2 | CASYSHSNQPQHF | TGCGCCAGCTACAGTCATAGCAATCAGCCCCAGCATTTT
NA | NA | TRBJ2-5 | TRBV7-7 | CASSLAAGQETQYF | TGTGCTAGCAGCTTAGCGGCAGGGCAAGAGACCCAGTACTTC
NA | NA | TRBJ1-3 | TRBV30 | CAWNQGLRGNTIYF | TGTGCCTGGAACCAGGGTTTGCGAGGAAACACCATATATTTT
NA | TRBD2 | TRBJ2-2 | TRBV7-3 | CASSLTLTGGNTGELFF | TGTGCCAGCAGCTTAACGTTGACGGGAGGGAACACCGGGGAGCTGTTTTTT
once | TRBD1 | TRBJ1-5 | TRBV23-1 | CARGRLDRRNQPQHF | TGCGCCAGAGGCCGTCTGGACAGGCGCAATCAGCCCCAGCATTTT
NA | NA | TRBJ1-1 | TRBV7-9 | CASSHRTAFSRVTEAFF | TGTGCCAGCAGCCATAGGACTGCCTTCTCGCGGGTCACTGAAGCTTTCTTT
NA | TRBD2 | TRBJ2-1 | TRBV9 | CASSVGSGGANEQFF | TGTGCCAGCAGCGTAGGTAGCGGGGGGGCAAATGAGCAGTTCTTC
NA | NA | TRBJ2-2 | TRBV30 | CAWSTEQGEPWDTGELFF | TGTGCCTGGAGTACGGAACAGGGAGAACCATGGGACACCGGGGAGCTGTTTTTT
NA | NA | TRBJ1-4 | TRBV5-5 | CASSLSPNEKLFF | TGTGCCAGCAGCTTGTCTCCTAATGAAAAACTGTTTTTT
once | TRBD1 | TRBJ2-7 | TRBV19 | CASSIGGGPRGEQYF | TGTGCCAGTAGTATAGGAGGGGGCCCCCGCGGCGAGCAGTACTTC
NA | NA | TRBJ2-5 | TRBV24-1 | CATSGSVETQYF | TGTGCCACCAGTGGCTCAGTGGAGACCCAGTACTTC
NA | TRBD2 | TRBJ2-1 | TRBV6-5 | CASTAPSGINEQFF | TGTGCCAGCACCGCCCCTAGCGGAATTAATGAGCAGTTCTTC
NA | NA | TRBJ1-2 | TRBV14 | CASSQVTGMSYGYTF | TGTGCCAGCAGCCAAGTTACAGGGATGTCCTATGGCTACACCTTC
NA | NA | TRBJ2-4 | TRBV3-1/TRBV3-2 | CASSLQGFAKNIQYF | TGTGCCAGCAGCCTACAGGGTTTTGCCAAAAACATTCAGTACTTC
NA | NA | TRBJ1-1 | TRBV30 | CAWTSGSTEAFF | TGTGCCTGGACCTCGGGAAGCACTGAAGCTTTCTTT
NA | NA | TRBJ1-5 | TRBV2 | CASSRDTNSNQPQHF | TGTGCCAGCAGTCGAGACACAAATAGCAATCAGCCCCAGCATTTT
few | NA | TRBJ2-1 | TRBV3-1/TRBV3-2 | CASSQALGVLDEQFF | TGTGCCAGCAGCCAGGCTCTAGGCGTTCTGGATGAGCAGTTCTTC
NA | NA | TRBJ1-1 | TRBV2 | CASEIDSTEAFF | TGTGCCAGCGAGATCGACTCCACTGAAGCTTTCTTT
NA | NA | TRBJ2-5 | TRBV7-3 | CASSLSGSVTETQYF | TGTGCCAGCAGCCTCTCGGGTTCGGTGACTGAGACCCAGTACTTC
NA | NA | TRBJ2-5 | TRBV7-7 | CASSLDRRETQYF | TGTGCTAGCAGCTTAGACAGGCGAGAGACCCAGTACTTC
NA | TRBD1 | TRBJ1-2 | TRBV19 | CATGTGGHYGYTF | TGTGCCACAGGGACAGGGGGCCATTATGGCTACACCTTC
few | NA | TRBJ1-2 | TRBV5-1 | CASSREGTQPGYTF | TGCGCCAGCAGCCGGGAAGGGACACAACCTGGCTACACCTTC
few | TRBD1 | TRBJ1-2 | TRBV19 | CASNTGQEYHGYTF | TGTGCCAGTAATACGGGACAGGAGTATCATGGCTACACCTTC